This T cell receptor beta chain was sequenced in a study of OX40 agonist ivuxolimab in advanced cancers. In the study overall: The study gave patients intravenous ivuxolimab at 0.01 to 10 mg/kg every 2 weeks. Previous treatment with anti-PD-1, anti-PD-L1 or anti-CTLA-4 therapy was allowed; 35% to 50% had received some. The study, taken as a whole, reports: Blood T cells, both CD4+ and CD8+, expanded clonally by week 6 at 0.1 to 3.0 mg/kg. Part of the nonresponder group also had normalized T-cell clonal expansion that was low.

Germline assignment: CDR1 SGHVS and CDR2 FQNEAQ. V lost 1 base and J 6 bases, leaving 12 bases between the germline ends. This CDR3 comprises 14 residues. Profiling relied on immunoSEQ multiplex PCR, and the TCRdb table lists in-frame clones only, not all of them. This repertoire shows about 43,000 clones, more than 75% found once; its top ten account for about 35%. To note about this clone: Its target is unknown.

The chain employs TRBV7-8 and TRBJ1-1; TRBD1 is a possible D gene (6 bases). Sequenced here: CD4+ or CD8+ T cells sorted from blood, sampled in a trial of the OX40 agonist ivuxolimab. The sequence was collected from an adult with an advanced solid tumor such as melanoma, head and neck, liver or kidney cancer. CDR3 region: CASSLGQGRAEAFF. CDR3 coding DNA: TGTGCCAGCAGCTTAGGTCAGGGGAGGGCTGAAGCTTTCTTT.